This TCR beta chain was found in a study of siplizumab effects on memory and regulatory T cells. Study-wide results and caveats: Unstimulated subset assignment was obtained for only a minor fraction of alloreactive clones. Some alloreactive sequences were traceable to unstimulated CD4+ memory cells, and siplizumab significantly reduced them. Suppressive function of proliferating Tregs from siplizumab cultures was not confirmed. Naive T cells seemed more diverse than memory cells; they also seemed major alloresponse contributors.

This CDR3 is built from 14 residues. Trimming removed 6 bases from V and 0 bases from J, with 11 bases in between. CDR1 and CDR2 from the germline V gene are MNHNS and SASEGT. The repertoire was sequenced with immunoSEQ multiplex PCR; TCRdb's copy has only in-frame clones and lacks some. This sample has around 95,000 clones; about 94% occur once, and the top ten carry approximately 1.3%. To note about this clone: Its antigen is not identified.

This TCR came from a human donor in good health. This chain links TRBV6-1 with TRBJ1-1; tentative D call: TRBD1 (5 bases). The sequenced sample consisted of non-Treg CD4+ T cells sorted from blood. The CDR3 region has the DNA TGTGCCAGCAGCCAGACAGATCTGAACACTGAAGCTTTCTTT. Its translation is CASSQTDLNTEAFF.